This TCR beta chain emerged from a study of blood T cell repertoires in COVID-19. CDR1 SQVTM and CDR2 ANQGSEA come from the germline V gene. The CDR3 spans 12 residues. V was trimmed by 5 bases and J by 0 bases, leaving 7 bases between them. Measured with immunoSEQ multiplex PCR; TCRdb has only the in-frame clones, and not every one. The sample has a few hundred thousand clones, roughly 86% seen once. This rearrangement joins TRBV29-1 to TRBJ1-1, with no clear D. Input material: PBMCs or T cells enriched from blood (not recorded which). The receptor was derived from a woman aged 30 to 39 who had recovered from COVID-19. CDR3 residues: CSVNGLNTEAFF. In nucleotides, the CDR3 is TGCAGCGTTAATGGGCTGAACACTGAAGCTTTCTTT.